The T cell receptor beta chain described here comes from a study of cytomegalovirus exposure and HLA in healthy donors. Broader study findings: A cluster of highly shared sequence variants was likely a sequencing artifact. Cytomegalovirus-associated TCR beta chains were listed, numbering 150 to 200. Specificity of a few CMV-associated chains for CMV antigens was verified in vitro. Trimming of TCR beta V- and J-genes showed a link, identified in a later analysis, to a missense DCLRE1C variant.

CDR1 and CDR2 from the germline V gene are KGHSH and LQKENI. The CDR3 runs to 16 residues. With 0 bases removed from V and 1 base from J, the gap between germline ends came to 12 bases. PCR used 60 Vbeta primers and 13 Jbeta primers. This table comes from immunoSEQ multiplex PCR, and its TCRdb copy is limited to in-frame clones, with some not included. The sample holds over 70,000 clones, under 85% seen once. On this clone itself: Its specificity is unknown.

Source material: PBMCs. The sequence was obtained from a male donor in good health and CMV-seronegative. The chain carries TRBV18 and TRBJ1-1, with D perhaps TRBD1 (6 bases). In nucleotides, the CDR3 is TGTGCCAGCTCACCACCATTCGACAGGAGGAACACTGAAGCTTTCTTT. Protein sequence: CASSPPFDRRNTEAFF. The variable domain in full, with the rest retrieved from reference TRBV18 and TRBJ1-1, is NAGVMQNPRHLVRRRGQEARLRCSPMKGHSHVYWYRQLPEEGLKFMVYLQKENIIDESGMPKERFSAEFPKEGPSILRIQQVVRGDSAAYFCASSPPFDRRNTEAFFGQGTRLTVV.